The T cell receptor beta chain under discussion was sequenced for a study of T cells in Graves' hyperthyroidism and ophthalmopathy. Whole-study findings and limits: Separation of ophthalmopathy from stable hyperthyroidism was achieved by a 13 V-J model.

Germline CDR1 reads SGHVS; CDR2 reads FQNEAQ. V lost 3 bases and J lost 8, with 14 bases in between. The CDR3 runs 15 residues. With respect to this clonotype: Its antigen is currently unknown.

Patients between 18 and 65 years old had hyperthyroidism, newly diagnosed and lasting under 2 months. Diagnostic decisions used clinical symptoms, serum thyroxine and TRAb, thyroid ultrasound and orbital computed tomography. Researchers amplified the TCR beta CDR3 regions from RNA transcripts. A first-round RT-PCR of the TCR CDR3 used the HTBI primer set. Each CDR3 protein gets one entry after TCRdb re-called the multiplex PCR reads with MiXCR. In the table there are 500,000 to 600,000 distinct CDR3 sequences, more than 45% of which are singletons. This TCR came from a woman under 30 with Graves' hyperthyroidism. The sample was peripheral blood or thyroid tissue (not recorded which). This chain connects TRBV7-8 to TRBJ1-6; the D gene is possibly TRBD1 (5 bases). As DNA, the CDR3 is TGTGCCAGCAGCTTTAGCGGCAGGGCTGATTCACCCCTCCACTTT. Protein product: CASSFSGRADSPLHF.